The clone carrying this T cell receptor (beta chain) showed up many times. The antigen remains unidentified. These data are taken from a study of CD8 T cells in ankylosing spondylitis. Study conclusions and caveats: Eight highly homologous variants formed a TCR beta motif that appeared characteristic of ankylosing spondylitis blood. It was reported that disease-linked clones were significantly enriched in matched ankylosing spondylitis synovial fluid.

Quantitative molecular-barcoded 5'-RACE generated the TCR beta libraries. TCRdb reanalysed the 5' RACE reads using MiXCR and keeps one entry per CDR3 protein. The sample holds 100,000 or so distinct CDR3 sequences, approximately 25% seen once. Material: synovial fluid, either unsorted or a sorted T cell fraction (not recorded which). The sequence was obtained from a male donor with ankylosing spondylitis.

The CDR3, as DNA: TGTGCCATCAGTGAGTCCTCCCCAAATTCACCCCTCCACTTT. Translated, it gives CAISESSPNSPLHF. The rearrangement links TRBV10-3 to TRBJ1-6, with no clear D. Germline V gene sequence: CDR1 ENHRY, CDR2 SYGVKD. V was shortened by 0 bases and J by 7 bases, with 7 bases between the two germline ends. The CDR3 consists of 14 residues.